Sequencing of this T cell receptor beta chain was carried out in a study of T cell responses to AZD1222 COVID-19 vaccine. Clones were sequenced by immunoSEQ multiplex PCR, and TCRdb holds only the in-frame ones, with some missing. The table lists 150,000 to 170,000 clones, about 88% of them singletons. As regards this clone: Its antigen remains unidentified.

The CDR3 extends over 16 amino acids. V was pared by 2 bases and J by 0 bases, with 6 bases of the junction left unmatched. Looked up from germline, CDR1 is SEHNR and CDR2 is FQNEAQ (reference sequence). Notes on the study in general: Increased Spike-specific TCR breadth and depth were observed after two AZD1222 doses. Regions 160-218 and 743-854 held dominance among vaccine-associated CD4 TCRs, which spanned spike. Without day 14 samples, only post-peak T cell repertoires were studied. Of the AZD1222 recipients, only 5 or 6 were seropositive at baseline.

The TCR comes from an adult in good health. The gene calls are TRBV7-9 and TRBJ1-1, with 7 bases aligning to TRBD1. The source material was peripheral blood, sampled on day 0 of AZD1222 vaccination. The CDR3 reads CASSLRGGGLNTEAFF. The CDR3 nucleotides read TGTGCCAGCAGCTTAAGAGGGGGCGGGTTGAACACTGAAGCTTTCTTT.